These 15 T cell receptor beta chains were all obtained from the same sample, sequenced in a study of blood T cell repertoires in COVID-19. This table comes from immunoSEQ multiplex PCR, and its TCRdb copy is limited to in-frame clones, with some not included. There are 200,000 to 300,000 clones in the sample; around 80% occur only once, and around 5.2% lies in the top ten. Sequencing used peripheral blood. The receptors come from a human donor in a cohort sampled during active COVID-19.

V gene TRBV10-2 combines with J gene TRBJ1-1, with D possibly TRBD1 on 6 matching bases. The V and J ends lost 0 bases and 4 bases respectively, with 9 bases between them. Per the germline V gene, CDR1 is WSHSY and CDR2 is SAAADI. The length of the CDR3 is 14 residues. CDR3 nucleotide sequence: TGCGCCAGCAGTGAGTCGGGGGGGGCCACTGAAGCTTTCTTT. Its protein product is CASSESGGATEAFF.

The genes are TRBV18 and TRBJ1-2; D may be TRBD1 (6 bases). The CDR3 has 12 residues. The germline CDR1 and CDR2 sequences are KGHSH and LQKENI. Deletions cut 2 bases from V and 8 bases from J, with 9 bases between. The CDR3: CASSPNGQGYTF. DNA of the CDR3: TGTGCCAGCTCACCAAACGGACAGGGCTACACCTTC.

The V gene is TRBV3-1 (or the pseudogene TRBV3-2), the J gene TRBJ1-2; tentative D call: TRBD1 (6 bases). V gave up 5 bases and J gave up 2 bases, with 9 bases separating them. The CDR3 loop spans 13 amino acids. Germline V lookup: CDR1 LGHDT, CDR2 YNNKEL (reference sequence). CDR3 coding DNA: TGTGCCAGCAGCTTCCAGGGGAACTATGGCTACACCTTC. This translates into CASSFQGNYGYTF.

This chain joins TRBV6-4 and TRBJ2-6; 9 bases are shared with TRBD1. This CDR3 region has 17 residues. Trimming removed 0 bases from V and 0 bases from J; junction bases left unmatched: 0. CDR1 MRHNA and CDR2 SNTAGT come from the germline V gene. CDR3 protein: CASSDSTGGSGANVLTF. The CDR3, as DNA: TGTGCCAGCAGTGACTCGACAGGGGGCTCTGGGGCCAACGTCCTGACTTTC.

The chain is built from TRBV27 and TRBJ2-3; 9 bases match TRBD2. Germline V gene lookup returns CDR1 MNHEY and CDR2 SMNVEV (reference sequence). Losses at the gene ends were 2 bases for V and 6 bases for J; bases not matched to a gene: 12. This CDR3 comprises 17 residues. The CDR3 nucleotides read TGTGCCAGCAGTTTAACCTTCCTAGCGGGGAGGGTGGATACGCAGTATTTT. Its protein is CASSLTFLAGRVDTQYF.

The V and J genes are TRBV29-1 and TRBJ2-5; 8 positions match TRBD2. Germline V lookup: CDR1 SQVTM, CDR2 ANQGSEA. The length of the CDR3 is 11 residues. The ends lost 5 bases at V and 4 bases at J; junction bases unmatched: 0. The CDR3 DNA follows: TGCAGCGTTCTAGCGGGAGAGACCCAGTACTTC. It yields the protein CSVLAGETQYF.

The sample holds one count of this clone. V gene TRBV4-1 combines with J gene TRBJ1-2, with D tentatively TRBD1 (5 bases). The CDR3 length is 15 residues. Germline loops: CDR1 MGHRA, CDR2 YSYEKL. V shed 0 bases and J shed 8 bases, with 16 bases lying between them. In DNA form, the CDR3 reads TGCGCCAGCAGCCAAGAACCAGGGTTTATAGGAGGCTACACCTTC. Translating gives CASSQEPGFIGGYTF.

In DNA form, the CDR3 reads TGTGCCAGCAGCTTAGAGGGGGCGCATGGCTACACCTTC. Protein: CASSLEGAHGYTF. The V and J genes are TRBV7-9 and TRBJ1-2; the match to TRBD1 covers 7 bases. V lost 1 base to trimming and J lost 6 bases; unmatched junction nucleotides: 2. Germline V gives CDR1 SEHNR, CDR2 FQNEAQ (reference sequence). The CDR3 runs to 13 residues.

The V gene is TRBV6-5, the J gene TRBJ1-1, with 7 bases lining up with TRBD1. The CDR3 is 15 amino acids. Germline V gene sequence: CDR1 MNHEY, CDR2 SVGAGI. V dropped 8 bases and J dropped 1; count of bases not matched to a gene: 10. In DNA, the CDR3 is TGTGCCAGCCTGGACAGGCCCCGAAGGAACACTGAAGCTTTCTTT. Residues: CASLDRPRRNTEAFF.

This clone was detected once. The J gene is TRBJ2-1, the V gene TRBV5-4; 7 positions match TRBD2. Germline V gene lookup returns CDR1 SGHNT and CDR2 YYREEE (reference sequence). CDR3 length: 15 amino acids. V shed 0 bases, J shed 5 bases, and the junction held 5 bases outside the gene matches. This CDR3 is CASSLDRTRHNEQFF. DNA for the CDR3: TGTGCCAGCAGCTTGGACCGGACTAGGCACAATGAGCAGTTCTTC.

The chain carries TRBV10-3 and TRBJ2-3, with unresolved D. Trimming left V 7 bases short and J 0 bases short, with 8 bases between. Per the germline V gene, CDR1 is ENHRY and CDR2 is SYGVKD. The length of the CDR3 is 13 residues. CDR3 residues: CAITGTSTDTQYF. DNA of the CDR3: TGTGCCATCACAGGTACTAGCACAGATACGCAGTATTTT.

V and J are TRBV10-1 and TRBJ2-7; weak D call: TRBD1 (6 bases). Germline assignment: CDR1 WNHNN and CDR2 SYGVQD (reference sequence). Deletions cut 6 bases from V and 6 bases from J, with 18 bases between. The CDR3 runs 14 residues. The CDR3 reads CASSRDTNLLEQYF. The CDR3 nucleotides read TGCGCCAGCAGCCGGGACACTAATCTTCTCGAGCAGTACTTC.

This chain uses TRBV6-5 with TRBJ2-7; 7 bases fit TRBD1. This CDR3 has 12 residues. V lost 6 bases and J lost 12; bases outside the gene matches: 11. CDR1 MNHEY and CDR2 SVGAGI come from the germline V gene. The CDR3 DNA reads TGTGCCAGCAGCAAAGACAGGGATGCGTTGTACTTC. Its translation: CASSKDRDALYF.

The chain combines TRBV28 with TRBJ2-3, with 8 bases that match TRBD1. Germline CDR1 and CDR2: MDHEN and SYDVKM. V was clipped by 5 bases and J by 2 bases; unmatched bases: 6. The CDR3 has 15 residues. CDR3 in amino acids: CASSRQGALTDTQYF. The DNA for the CDR3 is TGTGCCAGCAGTCGTCAGGGGGCTCTCACAGATACGCAGTATTTT.

J is TRBJ2-3 and V is TRBV11-2; D is perhaps TRBD1 (5 bases). The CDR3 spans 18 residues. V lost 0 bases and J lost 0, with 16 bases in between. CDR1 is SGHAT and CDR2 is FQNNGV in the germline V gene. In nucleotides, the CDR3 is TGTGCCAGCAGCTTAGATCCTTTGGGGCGGCTAAGCACAGATACGCAGTATTTT. This sequence encodes CASSLDPLGRLSTDTQYF.